The rows below give T cell receptor beta chains drawn from one sample of a study of immune evolution from preneoplasia to lung adenocarcinoma. Assay: immunoSEQ multiplex PCR; the TCRdb copy retains only in-frame clones and omits some. Counted here are roughly 2,300 clones, 70% to 90% occurring once; the ten biggest clones make up over 9%. Source material: FFPE normal lung tissue adjacent to the tumor. The receptors originated from a person aged 45-60 years with lung adenocarcinoma. CDR3s include the opening cysteine and the closing phenylalanine or tryptophan. D genes are given only for firm matches. Size is stated for part of the rows, as once, few or many counts, or as a class when the clone is expanded.

CDR3aa: CASSLAAGPSTDTQYF
CDR3nt: TGTGCCAGCAGCTTAGCTGCGGGACCAAGCACAGATACGCAGTATTTT
abundance: few
v_gene: TRBV11-1
d_gene: NA
j_gene: TRBJ2-3

CDR3aa: CASSFSTGGETQYF
CDR3nt: TGTGCCAGCAGCTTCTCGACAGGGGGGGAGACCCAGTACTTC
abundance: NA
v_gene: TRBV9
d_gene: TRBD1
j_gene: TRBJ2-5

CDR3aa: CASSPPGAGTYEQYF
CDR3nt: TGTGCCAGCTCACCACCCGGAGCGGGAACCTACGAGCAGTACTTC
abundance: NA
v_gene: TRBV18
d_gene: TRBD2
j_gene: TRBJ2-7

CDR3aa: CASSLGRQAKRIQPQHF
CDR3nt: TGTGCCAGCAGCTTAGGACGACAGGCGAAACGAATCCAGCCCCAGCATTTT
abundance: NA
v_gene: TRBV11-2
d_gene: NA
j_gene: TRBJ1-5

CDR3aa: CAWSVLRPSYNEQFF
CDR3nt: TGTGCCTGGAGTGTGCTAAGGCCCTCCTACAATGAGCAGTTCTTC
abundance: NA
v_gene: TRBV30
d_gene: NA
j_gene: TRBJ2-1

CDR3aa: CSAREDREQFF
CDR3nt: TGCAGTGCTAGGGAGGACAGGGAGCAGTTCTTC
abundance: few
v_gene: TRBV20-1
d_gene: TRBD1
j_gene: TRBJ2-1

CDR3aa: CASSPRTAGRREQYF
CDR3nt: TGTGCCAGCAGTCCACGGACAGCGGGCCGTCGGGAGCAGTACTTC
abundance: NA
v_gene: TRBV28
d_gene: NA
j_gene: TRBJ2-7

CDR3aa: CASSPRGAMWGGLYEQYF
CDR3nt: TGTGCCAGCAGCCCAAGGGGGGCGATGTGGGGGGGGCTCTACGAGCAGTACTTC
abundance: NA
v_gene: TRBV28
d_gene: NA
j_gene: TRBJ2-7

CDR3aa: CASRITPAGNTDTQYF
CDR3nt: TGTGCCAGCAGGATTACCCCGGCAGGTAACACAGATACGCAGTATTTT
abundance: NA
v_gene: TRBV27
d_gene: NA
j_gene: TRBJ2-3

CDR3aa: CASSLLGTGDFEAFF
CDR3nt: TGTGCCAGCAGCTTGTTGGGGACAGGAGATTTTGAAGCTTTCTTT
abundance: NA
v_gene: TRBV5-6
d_gene: TRBD1
j_gene: TRBJ1-1

CDR3aa: CASSPSAGPNEKLFF
CDR3nt: TGTGCCAGCTCACCTTCCGCCGGGCCTAATGAAAAACTGTTTTTT
abundance: NA
v_gene: TRBV18
d_gene: NA
j_gene: TRBJ1-4

CDR3aa: CASSLGRVVTQYF
CDR3nt: TGCGCCAGCAGCTTGGGCCGTGTGGTGACGCAGTATTTT
abundance: NA
v_gene: TRBV5-1
d_gene: NA
j_gene: TRBJ2-3

CDR3aa: CASSAGRNYGYTF
CDR3nt: TGTGCCAGCAGCGCAGGACGGAACTATGGCTACACCTTC
abundance: NA
v_gene: TRBV28
d_gene: NA
j_gene: TRBJ1-2

CDR3aa: CASSQFSGDQPQHF
CDR3nt: TGTGCCAGCAGCCAATTTTCGGGGGATCAGCCCCAGCATTTT
abundance: NA
v_gene: TRBV7-8
d_gene: NA
j_gene: TRBJ1-5

CDR3aa: CASSDALAGGYTLSNEQFF
CDR3nt: TGTGCCAGCAGTGACGCCCTAGCGGGAGGCTATACTTTGAGTAATGAGCAGTTCTTC
abundance: NA
v_gene: TRBV6-4
d_gene: TRBD2
j_gene: TRBJ2-1

CDR3aa: CASSSSFSNQPQHF
CDR3nt: TGTGCCAGCAGTTCATCCTTTAGCAATCAGCCCCAGCATTTT
abundance: NA
v_gene: TRBV6-5
d_gene: NA
j_gene: TRBJ1-5

CDR3aa: CASAETKFRGEQYF
CDR3nt: TGTGCCAGCGCCGAAACGAAGTTTCGGGGGGAGCAGTACTTC
abundance: NA
v_gene: TRBV28
d_gene: NA
j_gene: TRBJ2-7

CDR3aa: CATLARDNQPQHF
CDR3nt: TGTGCAACGCTGGCCCGGGACAATCAGCCCCAGCATTTT
abundance: NA
v_gene: TRBV6-6
d_gene: NA
j_gene: TRBJ1-5

CDR3aa: CASSSSGKFREQYF
CDR3nt: TGTGCCAGCAGTTCTAGCGGGAAGTTTCGCGAGCAGTACTTC
abundance: NA
v_gene: TRBV27
d_gene: TRBD2
j_gene: TRBJ2-7

CDR3aa: CASSEWRESDEQFF
CDR3nt: TGTGCCAGCAGTGAATGGCGGGAGAGTGATGAGCAGTTCTTC
abundance: NA
v_gene: TRBV25-1
d_gene: TRBD2
j_gene: TRBJ2-1

CDR3aa: CASSQVLYTSEEGEQYF
CDR3nt: TGTGCCAGCAGCCAAGTCCTCTATACTAGCGAGGAAGGGGAGCAGTACTTC
abundance: NA
v_gene: TRBV4-2
d_gene: TRBD2
j_gene: TRBJ2-7

CDR3aa: CASSGDWNTEAFF
CDR3nt: TGTGCCAGCAGTGGCGACTGGAACACTGAAGCTTTCTTT
abundance: NA
v_gene: TRBV28
d_gene: NA
j_gene: TRBJ1-1

CDR3aa: CASSLGQSQYF
CDR3nt: TGTGCCAGCAGTTTAGGTCAGTCGCAGTATTTT
abundance: NA
v_gene: TRBV28
d_gene: NA
j_gene: TRBJ2-3

CDR3aa: CAWSGGAGNTIYF
CDR3nt: TGTGCCTGGAGTGGGGGGGCGGGAAACACCATATATTTT
abundance: NA
v_gene: TRBV30
d_gene: NA
j_gene: TRBJ1-3

CDR3aa: CASSLEQEKPYEQYF
CDR3nt: TGTGCCAGCAGCTTAGAACAGGAGAAGCCTTACGAGCAGTACTTC
abundance: NA
v_gene: TRBV7-9
d_gene: NA
j_gene: TRBJ2-7

CDR3aa: CAWKLGTYYEQYF
CDR3nt: TGTGCCTGGAAATTAGGGACATACTACGAGCAGTACTTC
abundance: NA
v_gene: TRBV30
d_gene: NA
j_gene: TRBJ2-7

CDR3aa: CASTAPRGPQHF
CDR3nt: TGTGCCAGCACAGCTCCCAGGGGGCCCCAGCATTTT
abundance: NA
v_gene: TRBV28
d_gene: NA
j_gene: TRBJ1-5

CDR3aa: CAWSVLSRSYEQYF
CDR3nt: TGTGCCTGGAGTGTACTGTCCCGGTCCTACGAGCAGTACTTC
abundance: NA
v_gene: TRBV30
d_gene: NA
j_gene: TRBJ2-7

CDR3aa: CASRQGDHTEAFF
CDR3nt: TGTGCCAGCCGACAGGGGGACCACACTGAAGCTTTCTTT
abundance: NA
v_gene: TRBV7-6
d_gene: TRBD1
j_gene: TRBJ1-1